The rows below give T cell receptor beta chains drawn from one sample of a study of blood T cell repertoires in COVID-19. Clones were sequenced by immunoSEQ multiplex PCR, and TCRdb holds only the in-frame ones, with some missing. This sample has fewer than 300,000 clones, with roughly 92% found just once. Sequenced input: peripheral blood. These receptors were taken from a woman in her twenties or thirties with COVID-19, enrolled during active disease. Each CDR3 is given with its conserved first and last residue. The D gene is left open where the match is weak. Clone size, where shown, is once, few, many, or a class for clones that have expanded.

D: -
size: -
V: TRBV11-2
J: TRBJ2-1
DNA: TGTGCCAGCAGCTTAGCCGGGACACTTCTCCACAATGAGCAGTTCTTC
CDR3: CASSLAGTLLHNEQFF

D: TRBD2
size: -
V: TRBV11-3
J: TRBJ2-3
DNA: TGTGCCAGCAGCTCTCCGGGACTAGCGACAGATACGCAGTATTTT
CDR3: CASSSPGLATDTQYF

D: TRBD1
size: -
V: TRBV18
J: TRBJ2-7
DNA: TGTGCCAGCTCACCGGGGACAGGGCTCAACGAGCAGTACTTC
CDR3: CASSPGTGLNEQYF

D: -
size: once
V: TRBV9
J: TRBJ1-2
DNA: TGTGCCAGCAGCGTAGGGGGAGGAGGCGATGGCTACACCTTC
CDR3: CASSVGGGGDGYTF

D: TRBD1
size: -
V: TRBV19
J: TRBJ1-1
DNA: TGTGCCAGTAGAAAACCGGGACAGGGGGCGAGCACTGAAGCTTTCTTT
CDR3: CASRKPGQGASTEAFF

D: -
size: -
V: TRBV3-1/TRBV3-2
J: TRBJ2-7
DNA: TGTGCCAGCAGCCAACCGTTCTCGGCGACTAGAGGGCTCGAGCAGTACTTC
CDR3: CASSQPFSATRGLEQYF

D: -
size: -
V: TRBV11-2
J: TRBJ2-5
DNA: TGTGCCAGCAGCTTAGGGGCTAATTGGGAGACCCAGTACTTC
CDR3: CASSLGANWETQYF

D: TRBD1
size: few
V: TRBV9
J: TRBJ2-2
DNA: TGTGCCAGCAGCCTAGGACAGGGGTGGTCCGGGGAGCTGTTTTTT
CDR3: CASSLGQGWSGELFF

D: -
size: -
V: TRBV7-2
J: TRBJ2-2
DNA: TGTGCCAGCAGCTTAGTATCTGGGGCCGACACCGGGGAGCTGTTTTTT
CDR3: CASSLVSGADTGELFF

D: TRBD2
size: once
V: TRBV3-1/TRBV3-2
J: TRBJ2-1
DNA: TGTGCCAGCAGCTACCGCGGGAGCGATGAGCAGTTCTTC
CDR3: CASSYRGSDEQFF

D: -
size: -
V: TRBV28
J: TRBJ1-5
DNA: TGTGCCAGCAGTCCCTACTGGCAGGGCAGCAATCAGCCCCAGCATTTT
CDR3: CASSPYWQGSNQPQHF

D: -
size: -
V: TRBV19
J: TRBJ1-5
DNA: TGTGCCAGTAAACCCCAAAGCGCGGGTTCCAATCAGCCCCAGCATTTT
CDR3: CASKPQSAGSNQPQHF

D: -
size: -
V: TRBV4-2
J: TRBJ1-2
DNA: TGTGCCAGCAGCCAAGACGGAGGAGGCTATGGCTACACCTTC
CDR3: CASSQDGGGYGYTF

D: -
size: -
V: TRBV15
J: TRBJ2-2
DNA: TGTGCCACCAGCAAATTTCCAGGGGGAGGCACCGGGGAGCTGTTTTTT
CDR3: CATSKFPGGGTGELFF

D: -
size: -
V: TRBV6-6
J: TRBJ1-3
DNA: TGTGCCAGCAGTCCCTCGCAGGGAAGGGGGGGAGGAAACACCATATATTTT
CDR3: CASSPSQGRGGGNTIYF

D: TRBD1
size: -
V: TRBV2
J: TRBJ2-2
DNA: TGTGCCAGCACGAGGGGGCTGAACACCGGGGAGCTGTTTTTT
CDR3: CASTRGLNTGELFF

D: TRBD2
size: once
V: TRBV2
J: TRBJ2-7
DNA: TGTGCCAGCACCGAGTCCGGGACTAGCGGGCCCTACGAGCAGTACTTC
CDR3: CASTESGTSGPYEQYF

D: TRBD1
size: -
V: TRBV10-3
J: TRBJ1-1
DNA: TGTGCCATCAGTTGGACAGGGGAAACTGAAGCTTTCTTT
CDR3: CAISWTGETEAFF

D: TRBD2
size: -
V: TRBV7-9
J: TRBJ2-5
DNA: TGTGCCAGCAGCTGGGCTAGCGGGAGTAGTCAAGAGACCCAGTACTTC
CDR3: CASSWASGSSQETQYF

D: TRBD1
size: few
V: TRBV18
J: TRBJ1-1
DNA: TGTGCCAGCTCCCCGGGACAGAGACAGAACACTGAAGCTTTCTTT
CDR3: CASSPGQRQNTEAFF

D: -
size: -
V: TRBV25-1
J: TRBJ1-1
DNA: TGTGCCAGCAAAGGTGGAGTGAACACTGAAGCTTTCTTT
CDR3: CASKGGVNTEAFF

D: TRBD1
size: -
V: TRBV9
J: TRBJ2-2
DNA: TGTGCCAGCAGCTGGGGACAGGGGAACACCGGGGAGCTGTTTTTT
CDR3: CASSWGQGNTGELFF

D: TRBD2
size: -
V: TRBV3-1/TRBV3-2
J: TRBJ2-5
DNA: TGTGCCAGCAGCCAAGTATCCATGGGGGTAGCGGGAATAGAGACCCAGTACTTC
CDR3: CASSQVSMGVAGIETQYF

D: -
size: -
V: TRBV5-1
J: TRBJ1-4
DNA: TGCGCCAGCAGCTTCTCCACAGGAACTAATGAAAAACTGTTTTTT
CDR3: CASSFSTGTNEKLFF

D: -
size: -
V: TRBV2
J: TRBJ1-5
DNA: TGTGCCAGCACCGACCGAGGGGGGGGCCGGCAGCCCCAGCATTTT
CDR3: CASTDRGGGRQPQHF

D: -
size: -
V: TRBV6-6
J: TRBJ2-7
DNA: TGTGCCAGCAGGCCCAGACAGGACCTCTACGAGCAGTACTTC
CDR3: CASRPRQDLYEQYF

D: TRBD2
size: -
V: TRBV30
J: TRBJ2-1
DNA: TGTGCCTGGAGTAGCCCCACTAGCGGACCTTACAATGAGCAGTTCTTC
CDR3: CAWSSPTSGPYNEQFF

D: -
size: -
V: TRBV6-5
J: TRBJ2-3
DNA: TGTGCCAGCAGCATTGACTCGACAGATACGCAGTATTTT
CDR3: CASSIDSTDTQYF

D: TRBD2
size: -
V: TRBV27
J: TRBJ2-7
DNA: TGTGCCAGCAGTTTAGTTGGCTGGGATAGCGGGAGTTCATACGAGCAGTACTTC
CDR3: CASSLVGWDSGSSYEQYF